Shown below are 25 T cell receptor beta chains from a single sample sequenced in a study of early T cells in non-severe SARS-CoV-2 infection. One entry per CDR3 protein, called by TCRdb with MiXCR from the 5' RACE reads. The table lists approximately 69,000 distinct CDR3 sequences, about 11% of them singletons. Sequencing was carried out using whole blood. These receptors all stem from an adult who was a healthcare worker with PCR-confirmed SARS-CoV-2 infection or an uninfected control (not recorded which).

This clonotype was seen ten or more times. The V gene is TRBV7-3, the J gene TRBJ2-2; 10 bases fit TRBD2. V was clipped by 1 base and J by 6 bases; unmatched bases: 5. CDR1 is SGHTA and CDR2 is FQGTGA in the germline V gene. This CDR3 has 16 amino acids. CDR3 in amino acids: CASSLKASGRAGELFF. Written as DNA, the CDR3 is TGTGCCAGCAGCTTAAAAGCTAGCGGGAGAGCCGGGGAGCTGTTTTTT. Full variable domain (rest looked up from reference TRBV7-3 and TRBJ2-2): GAGVSQTPSNKVTEKGKYVELRCDPISGHTALYWYRQSLGQGPEFLIYFQGTGAADDSGLPNDRFFAVRPEGSVSTLKIQRTERGDSAVYLCASSLKASGRAGELFFGEGSRLTVL.

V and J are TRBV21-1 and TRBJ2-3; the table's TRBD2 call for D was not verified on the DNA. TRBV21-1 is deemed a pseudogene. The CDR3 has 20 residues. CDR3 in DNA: TGTGCCAGCAGCAAAGCCCCACTAGCGGGGAGGTTAGGCGACACAGATACGCAGTATTTT. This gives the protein CASSKAPLAGRLGDTDTQYF.

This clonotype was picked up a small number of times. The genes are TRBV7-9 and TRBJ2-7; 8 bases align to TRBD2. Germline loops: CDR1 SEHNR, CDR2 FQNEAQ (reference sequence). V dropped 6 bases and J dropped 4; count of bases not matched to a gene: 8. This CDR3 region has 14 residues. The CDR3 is CASSSTSGPYEQYF. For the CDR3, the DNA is TGTGCCAGCAGTTCTACTAGCGGACCTTACGAGCAGTACTTC.

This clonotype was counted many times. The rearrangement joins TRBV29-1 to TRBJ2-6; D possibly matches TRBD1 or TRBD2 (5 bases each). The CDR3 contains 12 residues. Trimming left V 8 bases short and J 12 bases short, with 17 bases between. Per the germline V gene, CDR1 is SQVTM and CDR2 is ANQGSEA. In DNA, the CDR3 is TGCAGCTTCTCCCGGGACGCTCGCGTCCTGACTTTC. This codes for CSFSRDARVLTF.

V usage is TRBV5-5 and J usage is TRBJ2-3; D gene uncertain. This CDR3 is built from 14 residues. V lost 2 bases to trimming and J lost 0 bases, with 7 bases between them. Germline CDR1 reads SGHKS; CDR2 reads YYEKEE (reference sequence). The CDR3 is CASSFLVSTDTQYF. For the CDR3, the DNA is TGTGCCAGCAGCTTCCTGGTTAGCACAGATACGCAGTATTTT.

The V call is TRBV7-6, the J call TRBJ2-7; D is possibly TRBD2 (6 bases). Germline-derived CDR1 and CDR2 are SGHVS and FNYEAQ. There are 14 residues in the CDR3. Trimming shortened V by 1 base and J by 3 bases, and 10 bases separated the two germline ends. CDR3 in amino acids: CASSLGISGYEQYF. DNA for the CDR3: TGTGCCAGCAGCTTAGGGATTAGCGGCTACGAGCAGTACTTC.

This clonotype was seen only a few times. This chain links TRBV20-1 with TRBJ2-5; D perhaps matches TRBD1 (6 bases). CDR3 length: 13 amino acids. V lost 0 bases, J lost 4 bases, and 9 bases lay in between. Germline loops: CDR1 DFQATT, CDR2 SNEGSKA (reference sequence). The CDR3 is CSAREGQRETQYF. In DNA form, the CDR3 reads TGCAGTGCTAGAGAGGGACAAAGAGAGACCCAGTACTTC.

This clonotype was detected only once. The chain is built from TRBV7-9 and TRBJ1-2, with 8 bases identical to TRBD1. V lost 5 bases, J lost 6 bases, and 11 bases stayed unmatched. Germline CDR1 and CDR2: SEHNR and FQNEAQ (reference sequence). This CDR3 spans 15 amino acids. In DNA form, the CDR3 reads TGTGCCAGCAGCATTCGGACAGGGTCCATAAATGGCTACACCTTC. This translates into CASSIRTGSINGYTF.

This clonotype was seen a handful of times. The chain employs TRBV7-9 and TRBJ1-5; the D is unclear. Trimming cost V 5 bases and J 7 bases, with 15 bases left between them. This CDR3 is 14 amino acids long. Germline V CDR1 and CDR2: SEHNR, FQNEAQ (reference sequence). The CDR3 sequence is CASSLAGVRQPQHF. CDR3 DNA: TGTGCCAGCAGCCTCGCGGGAGTACGGCAGCCCCAGCATTTT.

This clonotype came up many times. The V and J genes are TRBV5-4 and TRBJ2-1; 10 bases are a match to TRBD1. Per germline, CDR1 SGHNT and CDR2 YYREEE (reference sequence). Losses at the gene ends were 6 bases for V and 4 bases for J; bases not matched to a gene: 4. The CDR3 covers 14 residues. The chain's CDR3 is CASNRQGAYNEQFF. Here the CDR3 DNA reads TGTGCCAGCAACAGACAGGGGGCTTACAATGAGCAGTTCTTC.

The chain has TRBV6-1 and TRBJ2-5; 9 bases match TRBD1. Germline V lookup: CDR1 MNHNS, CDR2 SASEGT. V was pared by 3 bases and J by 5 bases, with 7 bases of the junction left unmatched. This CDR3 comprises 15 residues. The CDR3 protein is CASSDRDRVLETQYF. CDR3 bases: TGTGCCAGCAGTGACCGGGACAGGGTTTTGGAGACCCAGTACTTC.

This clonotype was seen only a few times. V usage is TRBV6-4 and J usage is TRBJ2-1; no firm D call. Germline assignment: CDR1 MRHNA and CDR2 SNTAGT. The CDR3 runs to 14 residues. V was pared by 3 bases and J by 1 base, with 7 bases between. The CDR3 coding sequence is TGTGCCAGCAGTGATCGAGGTTCCTACAATGAGCAGTTCTTC. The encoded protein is CASSDRGSYNEQFF.

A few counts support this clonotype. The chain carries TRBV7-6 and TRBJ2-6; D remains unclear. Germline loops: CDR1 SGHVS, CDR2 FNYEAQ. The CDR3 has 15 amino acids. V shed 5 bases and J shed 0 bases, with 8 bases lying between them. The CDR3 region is CASSPPYSGANVLTF. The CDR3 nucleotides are TGTGCCAGCAGCCCACCGTACTCTGGGGCCAACGTCCTGACTTTC.

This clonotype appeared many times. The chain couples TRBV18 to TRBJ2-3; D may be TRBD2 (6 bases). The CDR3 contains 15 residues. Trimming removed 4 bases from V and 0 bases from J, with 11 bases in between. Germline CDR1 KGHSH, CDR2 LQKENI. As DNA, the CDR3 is TGTGCCAGCTCACTGATGGCGGGGAGCACAGATACGCAGTATTTT. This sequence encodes CASSLMAGSTDTQYF.

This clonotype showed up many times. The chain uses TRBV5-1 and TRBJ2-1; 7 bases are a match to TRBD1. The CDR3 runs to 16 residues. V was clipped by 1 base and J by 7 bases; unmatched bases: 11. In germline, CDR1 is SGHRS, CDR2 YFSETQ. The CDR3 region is CASSLLADRTPNEQFF. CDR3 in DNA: TGCGCCAGCAGCTTGTTGGCGGACAGGACGCCGAATGAGCAGTTCTTC. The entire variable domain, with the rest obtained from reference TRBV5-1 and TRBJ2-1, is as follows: KAGVTQTPRYLIKTRGQQVTLSCSPISGHRSVSWYQQTPGQGLQFLFEYFSETQRNKGNFPGRFSGRQFSNSRSEMNVSTLELGDSALYLCASSLLADRTPNEQFFGPGTRLTVL.

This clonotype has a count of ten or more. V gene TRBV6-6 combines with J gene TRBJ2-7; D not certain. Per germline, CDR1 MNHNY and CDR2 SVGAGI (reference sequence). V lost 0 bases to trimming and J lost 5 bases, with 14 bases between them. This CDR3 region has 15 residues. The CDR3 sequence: CASSYSSSGSNEQYF. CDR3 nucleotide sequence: TGTGCCAGCAGTTACTCGAGTTCCGGATCTAACGAGCAGTACTTC.

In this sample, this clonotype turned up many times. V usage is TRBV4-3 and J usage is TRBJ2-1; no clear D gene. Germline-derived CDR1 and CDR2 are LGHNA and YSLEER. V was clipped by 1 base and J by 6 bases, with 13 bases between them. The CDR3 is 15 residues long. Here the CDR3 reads CASSQAGGAPNEQFF. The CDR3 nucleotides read TGCGCCAGCAGCCAAGCTGGCGGTGCCCCCAATGAGCAGTTCTTC.

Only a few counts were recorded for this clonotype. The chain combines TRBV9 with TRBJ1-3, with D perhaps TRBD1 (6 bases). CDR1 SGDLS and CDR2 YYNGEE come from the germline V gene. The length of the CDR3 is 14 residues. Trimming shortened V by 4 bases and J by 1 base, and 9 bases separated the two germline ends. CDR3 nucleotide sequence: TGTGCCAGCAGCTCACAGGGTTCTGGAAACACCATATATTTT. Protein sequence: CASSSQGSGNTIYF.

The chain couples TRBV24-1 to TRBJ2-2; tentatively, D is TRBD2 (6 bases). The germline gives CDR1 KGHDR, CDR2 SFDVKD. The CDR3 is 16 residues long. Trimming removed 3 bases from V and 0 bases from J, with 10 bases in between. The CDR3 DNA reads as TGTGCCACCAGTGATCACACGGGAGCGAACACCGGGGAGCTGTTTTTT. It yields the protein CATSDHTGANTGELFF.

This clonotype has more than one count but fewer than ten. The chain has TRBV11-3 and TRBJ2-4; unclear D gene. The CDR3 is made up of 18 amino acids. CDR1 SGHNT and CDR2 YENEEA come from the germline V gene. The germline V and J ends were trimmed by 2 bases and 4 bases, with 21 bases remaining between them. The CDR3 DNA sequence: TGTGCCAGCAGCTTAAAAGTCCGGGTTGATTCGCCAAAAAACATTCAGTACTTC. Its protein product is CASSLKVRVDSPKNIQYF.

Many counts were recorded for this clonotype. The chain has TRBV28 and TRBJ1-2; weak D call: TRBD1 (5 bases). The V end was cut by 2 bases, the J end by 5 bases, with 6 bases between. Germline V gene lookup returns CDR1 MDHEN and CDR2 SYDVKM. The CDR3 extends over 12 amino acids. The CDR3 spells CASSLGGYGYTF. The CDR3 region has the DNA TGTGCCAGCAGTTTAGGGGGGTATGGCTACACCTTC.

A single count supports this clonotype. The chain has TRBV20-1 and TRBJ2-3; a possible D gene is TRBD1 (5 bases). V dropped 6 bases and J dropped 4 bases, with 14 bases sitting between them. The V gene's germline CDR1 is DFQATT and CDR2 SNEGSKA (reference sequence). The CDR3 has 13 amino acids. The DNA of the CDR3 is TGCAGTGCCGGCAGGGTGAGCGCAGATACGCAGTATTTT. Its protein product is CSAGRVSADTQYF.

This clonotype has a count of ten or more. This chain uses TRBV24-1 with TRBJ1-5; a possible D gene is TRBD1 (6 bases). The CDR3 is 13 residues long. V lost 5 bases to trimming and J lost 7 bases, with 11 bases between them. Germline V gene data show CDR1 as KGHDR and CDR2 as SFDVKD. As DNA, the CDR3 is TGTGCCACCAGTGTAAGGGGGAGACAGCCCCAGCATTTT. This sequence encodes CATSVRGRQPQHF.

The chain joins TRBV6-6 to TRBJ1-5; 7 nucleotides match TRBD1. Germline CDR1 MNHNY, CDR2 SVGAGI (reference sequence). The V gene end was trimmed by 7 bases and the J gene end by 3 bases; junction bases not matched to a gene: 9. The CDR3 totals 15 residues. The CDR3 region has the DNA TGTGCCAGCACTCTAGGGGGCCCGATCAATCAGCCCCAGCATTTT. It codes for CASTLGGPINQPQHF.

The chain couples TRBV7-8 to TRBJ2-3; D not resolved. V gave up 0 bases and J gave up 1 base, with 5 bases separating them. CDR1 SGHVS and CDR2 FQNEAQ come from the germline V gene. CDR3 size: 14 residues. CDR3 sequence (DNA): TGTGCCAGCAGCTTAGCGGGCCGCACAGATACGCAGTATTTT. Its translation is CASSLAGRTDTQYF.